Listed below are T cell receptor beta chains from one sample, sequenced in a study of T cells after yellow fever vaccination. Each CDR3 protein gets one entry after TCRdb re-called the 5' RACE reads with MiXCR. The data show around 250,000 distinct CDR3 sequences, around 7% seen once. Sequences were derived from CD4+ T cells sorted from PBMCs, sampled 15 days after the yellow fever booster vaccination. The source of these receptors is a man aged 25-45 years who received the YFV17D yellow fever vaccine. The CDR3 runs from the conserved cysteine through the conserved F or W. Each record gives: clone size, D gene, V gene, J gene, CDR3 protein, CDR3 DNA. A D gene is named only where the DNA matches it firmly. Where a row states a size, it is once, few, many or the class of an expanded clone; other rows omit it.

-	TRBD1	TRBV20-1	TRBJ2-7	CSASTNRGRIYEQYF	TGCAGTGCTAGTACGAACAGGGGGCGGATCTACGAGCAGTACTTC
-	TRBD1	TRBV12-3/TRBV12-4	TRBJ2-2	CASRPGTGYTGELFF	TGTGCCAGCAGGCCCGGGACAGGGTATACCGGGGAGCTGTTTTTT
-	-	TRBV6-1	TRBJ2-1	CASMGRAGYNEQFF	TGTGCCAGCATGGGGCGGGCGGGCTACAATGAGCAGTTCTTC
-	TRBD1	TRBV7-2	TRBJ2-7	CASSQDRGLYEQYF	TGTGCCAGCAGCCAGGACAGGGGGCTCTACGAGCAGTACTTC
few	TRBD1	TRBV6-5	TRBJ2-1	CASSVRQGEQFF	TGTGCCAGCAGTGTCCGACAGGGCGAGCAGTTCTTC
-	-	TRBV30	TRBJ2-1	CYGWAEQFF	TGTTATGGGTGGGCCGAGCAGTTCTTC
few	TRBD2	TRBV11-2	TRBJ2-1	CASSPGAGGYNEQFF	TGTGCCAGCAGCCCTGGGGCGGGAGGCTACAATGAGCAGTTCTTC
-	-	TRBV12-3/TRBV12-4	TRBJ2-1	CASRLPGPRYNEQFF	TGTGCCAGCAGGCTACCGGGACCGAGATACAATGAGCAGTTCTTC
few	TRBD2	TRBV11-2	TRBJ2-2	CASSPSAGAGELFF	TGTGCCAGCAGCCCCTCAGCGGGAGCCGGGGAGCTGTTTTTT
few	-	TRBV7-2	TRBJ1-3	CASSLISTVPSGNTIYF	TGTGCCAGCAGCTTAATAAGTACTGTACCCTCTGGAAACACCATATATTTT
many	-	TRBV11-1	TRBJ1-5	CASSLGREQLPGSNQPQHF	TGTGCCAGCAGCTTGGGGAGGGAACAACTTCCGGGAAGCAATCAGCCCCAGCATTTT
few	-	TRBV28	TRBJ2-2	CASRGPGTGELFF	TGTGCCAGCAGGGGCCCAGGGACCGGGGAGCTGTTTTTT